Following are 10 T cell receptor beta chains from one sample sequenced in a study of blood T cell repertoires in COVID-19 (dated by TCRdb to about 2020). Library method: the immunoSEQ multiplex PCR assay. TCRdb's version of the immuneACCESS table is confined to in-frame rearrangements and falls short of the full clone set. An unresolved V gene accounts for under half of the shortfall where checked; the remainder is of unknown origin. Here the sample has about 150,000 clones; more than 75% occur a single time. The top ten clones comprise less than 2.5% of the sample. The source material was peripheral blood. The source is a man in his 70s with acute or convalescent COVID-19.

The CDR3: CASNGGVTTNEKLFF. The CDR3 coding sequence is TGTGCCAGCAACGGCGGGGTAACAACTAATGAAAAACTGTTTTTT. This rearrangement joins TRBV2 to TRBJ1-4; no clear D. CDR3 length: 15 amino acids. CDR1 is SNHLY and CDR2 is FYNNEI in the germline V gene. Trimming shortened V by 7 bases and J by 0 bases, and 12 bases separated the two germline ends.

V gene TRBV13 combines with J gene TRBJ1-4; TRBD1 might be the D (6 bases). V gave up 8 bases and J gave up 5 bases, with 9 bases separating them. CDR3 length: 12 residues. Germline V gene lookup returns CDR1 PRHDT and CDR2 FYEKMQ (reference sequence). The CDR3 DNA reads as TGTGCCAGCCGACAGGAGAATGAAAAACTGTTTTTT. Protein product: CASRQENEKLFF.

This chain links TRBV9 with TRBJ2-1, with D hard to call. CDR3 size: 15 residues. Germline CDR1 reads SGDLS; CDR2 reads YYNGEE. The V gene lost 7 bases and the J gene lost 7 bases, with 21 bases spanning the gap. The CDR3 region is CASAISGDPLNEQFF. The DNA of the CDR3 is TGTGCCAGCGCCATATCCGGAGATCCGTTGAATGAGCAGTTCTTC.

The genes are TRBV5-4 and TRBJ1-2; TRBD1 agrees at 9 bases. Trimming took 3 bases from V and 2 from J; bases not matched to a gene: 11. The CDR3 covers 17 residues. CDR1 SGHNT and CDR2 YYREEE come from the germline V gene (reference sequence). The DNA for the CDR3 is TGTGCCAGCAGCTGGGGACAGGGAGTAACTACCAACTATGGCTACACCTTC. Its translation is CASSWGQGVTTNYGYTF.

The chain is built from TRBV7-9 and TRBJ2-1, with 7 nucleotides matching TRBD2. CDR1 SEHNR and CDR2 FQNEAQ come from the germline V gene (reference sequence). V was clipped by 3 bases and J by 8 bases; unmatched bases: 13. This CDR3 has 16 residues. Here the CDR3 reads CASSFPGLVRIHEQFF. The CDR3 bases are TGTGCCAGCAGCTTCCCTGGACTAGTTAGAATCCATGAGCAGTTCTTC.

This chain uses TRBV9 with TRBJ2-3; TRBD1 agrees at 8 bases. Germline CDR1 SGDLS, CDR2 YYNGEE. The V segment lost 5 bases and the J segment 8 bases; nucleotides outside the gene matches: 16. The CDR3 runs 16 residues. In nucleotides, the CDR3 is TGTGCCAGCAGTTACACACCGGGACAGGAGTGGGGTACGCAGTATTTT. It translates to CASSYTPGQEWGTQYF.

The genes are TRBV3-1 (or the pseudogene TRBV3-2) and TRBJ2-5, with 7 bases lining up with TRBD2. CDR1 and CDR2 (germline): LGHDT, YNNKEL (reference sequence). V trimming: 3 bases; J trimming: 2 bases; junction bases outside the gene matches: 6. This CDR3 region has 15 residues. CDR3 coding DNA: TGTGCCAGCAGCCAGGTACGGGGGGAACAAGAGACCCAGTACTTC. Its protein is CASSQVRGEQETQYF.

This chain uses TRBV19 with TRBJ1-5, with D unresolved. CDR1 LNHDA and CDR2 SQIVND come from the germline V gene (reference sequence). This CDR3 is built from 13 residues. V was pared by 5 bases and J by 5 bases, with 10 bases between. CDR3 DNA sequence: TGTGCCAGTAGTGTTCAGTTCGATCAGCCCCAGCATTTT. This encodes CASSVQFDQPQHF.

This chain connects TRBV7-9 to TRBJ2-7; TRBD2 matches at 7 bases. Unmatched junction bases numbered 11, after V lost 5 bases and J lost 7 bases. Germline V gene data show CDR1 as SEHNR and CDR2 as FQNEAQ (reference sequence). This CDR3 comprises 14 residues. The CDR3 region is CASSPSGTAGEQYF. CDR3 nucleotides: TGTGCCAGCAGCCCCAGCGGGACCGCGGGGGAGCAGTACTTC.

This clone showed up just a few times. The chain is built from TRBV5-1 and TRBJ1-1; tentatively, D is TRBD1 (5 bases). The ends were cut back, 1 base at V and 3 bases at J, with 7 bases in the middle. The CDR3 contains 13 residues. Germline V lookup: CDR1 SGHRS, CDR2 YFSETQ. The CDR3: CASSLSGDTEAFF. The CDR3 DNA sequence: TGCGCCAGCAGCTTGTCGGGGGACACTGAAGCTTTCTTT.